This entry is about one TCR beta chain. As yet, its antigen is unknown. The V and J ends lost 4 bases and 5 bases respectively, with 14 bases between them. This CDR3 spans 14 amino acids. Germline assignment: CDR1 MDHEN and CDR2 SYDVKM. The data are from a study of T cell responses to AZD1222 COVID-19 vaccine. Study findings and constraints: With two AZD1222 doses given, Spike-specific TCR breadth and depth both rose. Without day 14 samples, only post-peak T cell repertoires were studied.

TCRdb's copy holds only in-frame clones and misses some; the assay was immunoSEQ multiplex PCR. The table lists roughly 150,000 clones, approximately 89% of them singletons. Sequenced here: peripheral blood, sampled on day 0 of MenACWY control vaccination. This clonotype originated in an adult in good health. This chain connects TRBV28 to TRBJ2-5, with D perhaps given as TRBD1 or TRBD2 (5 bases each). CDR3 coding DNA: TGTGCCAGCAGTTGGACGCCGGGGCGGGAGACCCAGTACTTC. Its translation is CASSWTPGRETQYF.